The TCR beta chain described here comes from a study of blood T cell repertoires in COVID-19. About the study: Material from acute and convalescent COVID-19 was sourced from the United States, Italy and Spain. T cells, B-cell-depleted T cells, or PBMCs supplied cDNA or gDNA.

Per the original methods: Quantification of nucleated cells was approximated via reference gene primer amplification. Some clones are missing from TCRdb's copy, which holds only in-frame ones; the method was immunoSEQ multiplex PCR. D and trimming come from the DNA, and the V and J calls and clone size come from that table. This table holds some 55,000 clones, about nine tenths found once. The CDR3 contains 15 residues. CDR1 and CDR2 (germline): LNHDA, SQIVND (reference sequence). With V trimmed by 8 bases and J by 13 bases, 18 bases remained unmatched. Specimen: peripheral blood. The origin of this receptor is a woman aged 40 to 50 with active COVID-19. The chain uses TRBV19 and TRBJ2-1; 9 bases fit TRBD1. The CDR3 is CASHTTGQGGTPQFF. CDR3 DNA: TGTGCCAGTCACACTACGGGACAGGGCGGGACTCCTCAGTTCTTC. Filled out from reference TRBV19 and TRBJ2-1, the complete variable domain reads DGGITQSPKYLFRKEGQNVTLSCEQNLNHDAMYWYRQDPGQGLRLIYYSQIVNDFQKGDIAEGYSVSREKKESFPLTVTSAQKNPTAFYLCASHTTGQGGTPQFFGPGTRLTVL.